This T cell receptor beta chain was identified during a study of human T cells and chemical hapten exposure. Study as a whole: The study lasted approximately 25 weeks, and patients were dosed weekly with diphenylcyclopropenone on the scalp throughout. A patient group, mainly female, showed alopecia areata, totalis or universalis. TCR yields differed between samples (mainly from small differences in pooled library volume). Study-wide findings and caveats: In comparison with controls, expanded TCRs gave rise to a significantly larger number of large CDR3 similarity clusters.

TCRdb analysed the RACE reads with MiXCR anew, one entry per CDR3 protein. The repertoire holds more than 300,000 distinct CDR3 sequences, more than 4.5% seen once, with just over 2.5% in the top ten. This CDR3 has 14 residues. CDR1 and CDR2 from the germline V gene are MNHNY and SVGAGI (reference sequence). Trimming cost V 2 bases and J 5 bases, with 12 bases left between them. This clonotype was seen only a few times. The target antigen is unknown. Time point reported: pre-sensitization, week 0. The treatment was: therapeutic diphenylcyclopropenone sensitization with weekly scalp DPC. This clonotype originated in a woman in her forties or fifties with alopecia areata. Some clones in this sample may be carry-over from other donors' samples. The material sequenced was whole blood, taken in connection with sensitization to the hapten diphenylcyclopropenone (DPC). V is TRBV6-6 and J is TRBJ2-5, with D perhaps TRBD1 (6 bases). CDR3 residues: CASSYVGHGETQYF. Here the CDR3 DNA reads TGTGCCAGCAGTTACGTGGGACACGGTGAGACCCAGTACTTC.